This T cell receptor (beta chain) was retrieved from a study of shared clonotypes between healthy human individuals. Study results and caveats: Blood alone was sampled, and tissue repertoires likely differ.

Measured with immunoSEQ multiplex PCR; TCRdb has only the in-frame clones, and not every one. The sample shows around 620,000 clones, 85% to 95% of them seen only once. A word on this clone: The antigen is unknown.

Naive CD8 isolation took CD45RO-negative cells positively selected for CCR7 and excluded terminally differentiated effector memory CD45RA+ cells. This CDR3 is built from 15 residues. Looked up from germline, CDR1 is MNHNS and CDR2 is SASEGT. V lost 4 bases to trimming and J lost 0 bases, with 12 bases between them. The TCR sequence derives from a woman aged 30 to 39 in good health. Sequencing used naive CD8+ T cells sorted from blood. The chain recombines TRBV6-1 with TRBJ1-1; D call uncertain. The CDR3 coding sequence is TGTGCCAGCAGTGCCTTACAGAAGATGAACACTGAAGCTTTCTTT. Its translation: CASSALQKMNTEAFF.